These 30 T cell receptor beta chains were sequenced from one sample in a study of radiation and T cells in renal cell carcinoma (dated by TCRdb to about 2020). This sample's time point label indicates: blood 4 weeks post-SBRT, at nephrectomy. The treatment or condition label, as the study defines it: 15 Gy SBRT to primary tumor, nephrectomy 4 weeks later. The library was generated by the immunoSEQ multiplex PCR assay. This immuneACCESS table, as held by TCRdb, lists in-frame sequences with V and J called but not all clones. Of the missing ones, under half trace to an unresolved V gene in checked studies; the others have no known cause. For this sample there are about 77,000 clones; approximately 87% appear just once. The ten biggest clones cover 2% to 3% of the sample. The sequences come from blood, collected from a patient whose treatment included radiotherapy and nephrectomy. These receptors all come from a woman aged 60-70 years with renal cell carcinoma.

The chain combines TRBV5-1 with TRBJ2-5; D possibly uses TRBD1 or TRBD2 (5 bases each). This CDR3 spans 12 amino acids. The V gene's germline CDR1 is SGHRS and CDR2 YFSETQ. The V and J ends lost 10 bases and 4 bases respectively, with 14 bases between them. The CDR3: CASHRDGETQYF. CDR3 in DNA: TGCGCCTCACACCGGGACGGAGAGACCCAGTACTTC.

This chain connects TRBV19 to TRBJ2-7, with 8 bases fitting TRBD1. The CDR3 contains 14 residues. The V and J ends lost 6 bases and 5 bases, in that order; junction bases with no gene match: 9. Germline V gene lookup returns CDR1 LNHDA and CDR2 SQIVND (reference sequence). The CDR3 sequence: CASRLTGETNEQYF. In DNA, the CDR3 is TGTGCCAGTAGGCTGACAGGGGAGACCAACGAGCAGTACTTC. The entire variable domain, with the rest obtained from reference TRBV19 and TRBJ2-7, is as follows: DGGITQSPKYLFRKEGQNVTLSCEQNLNHDAMYWYRQDPGQGLRLIYYSQIVNDFQKGDIAEGYSVSREKKESFPLTVTSAQKNPTAFYLCASRLTGETNEQYFGPGTRLTVT.

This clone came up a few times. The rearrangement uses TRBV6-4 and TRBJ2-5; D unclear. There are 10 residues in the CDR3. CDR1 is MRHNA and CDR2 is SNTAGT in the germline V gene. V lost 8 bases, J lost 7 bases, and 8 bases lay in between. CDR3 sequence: CASSAGTQYF. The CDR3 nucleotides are TGTGCCAGCTCAGCCGGGACCCAGTACTTC.

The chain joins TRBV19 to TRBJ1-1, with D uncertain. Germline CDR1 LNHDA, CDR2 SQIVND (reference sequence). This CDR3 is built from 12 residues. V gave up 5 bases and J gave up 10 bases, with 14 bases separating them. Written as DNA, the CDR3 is TGTGCCAGTAGTTCGGCGCTCCCGGGAGCTTTCTTT. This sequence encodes CASSSALPGAFF.

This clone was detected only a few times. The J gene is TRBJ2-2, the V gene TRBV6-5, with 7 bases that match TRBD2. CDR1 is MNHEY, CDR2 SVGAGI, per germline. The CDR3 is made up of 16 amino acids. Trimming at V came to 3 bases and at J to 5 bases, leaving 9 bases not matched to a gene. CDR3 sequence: CASSYRRQGGTGELFF. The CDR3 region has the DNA TGTGCCAGCAGTTATCGGCGCCAGGGAGGGACCGGGGAGCTGTTTTTT.

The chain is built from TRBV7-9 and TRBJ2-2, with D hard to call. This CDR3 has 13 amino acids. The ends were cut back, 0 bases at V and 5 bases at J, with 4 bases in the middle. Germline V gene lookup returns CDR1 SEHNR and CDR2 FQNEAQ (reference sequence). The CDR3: CASSLASTGELFF. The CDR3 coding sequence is TGTGCCAGCAGCTTAGCTAGTACCGGGGAGCTGTTTTTT.

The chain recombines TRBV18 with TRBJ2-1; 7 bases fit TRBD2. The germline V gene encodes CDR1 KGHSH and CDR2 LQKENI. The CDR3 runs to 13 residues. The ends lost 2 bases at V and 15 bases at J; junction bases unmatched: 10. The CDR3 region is CASSPGLDEGPFF. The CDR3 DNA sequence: TGTGCCAGCTCACCAGGACTAGACGAGGGTCCGTTCTTC.

The CDR3 sequence is CASRLRDRGRREGTGELFF. The CDR3 DNA reads as TGTGCCAGCAGATTGAGGGACAGGGGGCGTCGGGAGGGCACCGGGGAGCTGTTTTTT. The gene calls are TRBV28 and TRBJ2-2, with 12 bases aligning to TRBD1. Germline V lookup: CDR1 MDHEN, CDR2 SYDVKM. This CDR3 region has 19 residues. The V and J ends lost 6 bases and 4 bases, in that order; junction bases with no gene match: 15. Full variable domain (outside the CDR3, taken from reference TRBV28 and TRBJ2-2): DVKVTQSSRYLVKRTGEKVFLECVQDMDHENMFWYRQDPGLGLRLIYFSYDVKMKEKGDIPEGYSVSREKKERFSLILESASTNQTSMYLCASRLRDRGRREGTGELFFGEGSRLTVL.

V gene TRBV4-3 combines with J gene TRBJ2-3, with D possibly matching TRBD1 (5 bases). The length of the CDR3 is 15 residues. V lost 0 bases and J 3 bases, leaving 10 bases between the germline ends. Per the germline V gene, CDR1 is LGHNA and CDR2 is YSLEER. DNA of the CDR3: TGCGCCAGCAGCCAAGATAACAGGTGGACAGATACGCAGTATTTT. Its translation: CASSQDNRWTDTQYF.

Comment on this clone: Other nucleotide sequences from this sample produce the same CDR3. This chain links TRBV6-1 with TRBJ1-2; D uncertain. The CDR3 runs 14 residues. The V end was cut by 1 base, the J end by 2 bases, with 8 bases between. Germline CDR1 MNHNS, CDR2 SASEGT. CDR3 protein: CASSEGPRNYGYTF. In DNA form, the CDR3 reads TGTGCCAGCAGTGAAGGACCACGAAACTATGGCTACACCTTC.

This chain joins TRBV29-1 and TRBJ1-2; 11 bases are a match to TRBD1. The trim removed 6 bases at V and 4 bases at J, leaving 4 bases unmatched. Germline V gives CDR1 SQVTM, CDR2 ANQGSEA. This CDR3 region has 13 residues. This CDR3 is CSVRTGGTYGYTF. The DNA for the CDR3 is TGCAGCGTACGGACAGGGGGCACCTATGGCTACACCTTC.

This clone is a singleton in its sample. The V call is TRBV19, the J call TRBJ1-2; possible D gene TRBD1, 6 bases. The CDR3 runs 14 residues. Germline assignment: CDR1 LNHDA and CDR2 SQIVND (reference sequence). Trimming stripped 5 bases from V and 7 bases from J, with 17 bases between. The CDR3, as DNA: TGTGCCAGTAGTGTGCAGGGGTCAGTAAGTGGCTACACCTTC. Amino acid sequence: CASSVQGSVSGYTF.

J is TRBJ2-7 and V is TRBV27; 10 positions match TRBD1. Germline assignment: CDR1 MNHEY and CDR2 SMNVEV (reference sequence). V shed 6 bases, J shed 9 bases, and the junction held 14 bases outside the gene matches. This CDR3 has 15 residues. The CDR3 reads CASRIGTGAETAQYF. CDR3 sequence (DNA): TGTGCCAGCAGGATCGGGACAGGGGCCGAAACAGCGCAGTACTTC.

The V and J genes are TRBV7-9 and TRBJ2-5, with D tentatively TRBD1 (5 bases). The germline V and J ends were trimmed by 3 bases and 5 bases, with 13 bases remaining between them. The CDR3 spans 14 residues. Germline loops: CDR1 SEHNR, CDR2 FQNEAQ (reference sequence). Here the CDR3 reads CASSFFDSPETQYF. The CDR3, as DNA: TGTGCCAGCAGCTTCTTCGACAGCCCGGAGACCCAGTACTTC.

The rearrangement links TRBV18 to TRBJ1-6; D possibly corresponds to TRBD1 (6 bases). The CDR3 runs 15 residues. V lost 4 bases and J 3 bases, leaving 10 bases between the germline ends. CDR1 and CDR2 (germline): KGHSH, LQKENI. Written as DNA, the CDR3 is TGTGCCAGCTCACAGGGGGTCGGCTATAATTCACCCCTCCACTTT. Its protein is CASSQGVGYNSPLHF.

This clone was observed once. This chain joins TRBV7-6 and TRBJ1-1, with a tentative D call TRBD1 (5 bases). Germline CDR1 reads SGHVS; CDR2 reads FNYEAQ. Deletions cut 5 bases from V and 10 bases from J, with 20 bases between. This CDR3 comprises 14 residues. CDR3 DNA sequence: TGTGCCAGCAGCCCCGACAGAGTGCCCCTAGTAGCTTTCTTT. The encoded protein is CASSPDRVPLVAFF.

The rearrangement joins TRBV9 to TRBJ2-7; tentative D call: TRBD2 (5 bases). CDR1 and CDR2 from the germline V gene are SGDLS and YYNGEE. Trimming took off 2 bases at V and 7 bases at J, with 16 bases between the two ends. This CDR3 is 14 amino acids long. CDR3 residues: CASSVSTIWEEQYF. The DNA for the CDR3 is TGTGCCAGCAGCGTGTCTACAATATGGGAGGAGCAGTACTTC.

The CDR3 here is CASSLRQGFFYGYTF. DNA for the CDR3: TGTGCCAGCAGCTTAAGACAGGGGTTTTTCTATGGCTACACCTTC. The gene calls are TRBV5-6 and TRBJ1-2; 8 positions agree with TRBD1. CDR1 and CDR2 from the germline V gene are SGHDT and YYEEEE. The CDR3 loop spans 15 amino acids. The V segment lost 2 bases and the J segment 4 bases; nucleotides outside the gene matches: 7.

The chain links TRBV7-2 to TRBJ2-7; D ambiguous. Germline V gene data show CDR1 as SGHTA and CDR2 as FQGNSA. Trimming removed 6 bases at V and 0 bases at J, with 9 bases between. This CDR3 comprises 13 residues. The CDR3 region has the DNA TGTGCCAGCAGTTCTCGGATCTCCTACGAGCAGTACTTC. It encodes CASSSRISYEQYF.

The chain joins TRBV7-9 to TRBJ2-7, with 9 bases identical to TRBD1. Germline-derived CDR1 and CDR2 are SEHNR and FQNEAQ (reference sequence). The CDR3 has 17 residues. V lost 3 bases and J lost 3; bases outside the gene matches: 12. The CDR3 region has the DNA TGTGCCAGCAGCTTTTGGACCGGGACAGGGTCTCTCTACGAGCAGTACTTC. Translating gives CASSFWTGTGSLYEQYF.

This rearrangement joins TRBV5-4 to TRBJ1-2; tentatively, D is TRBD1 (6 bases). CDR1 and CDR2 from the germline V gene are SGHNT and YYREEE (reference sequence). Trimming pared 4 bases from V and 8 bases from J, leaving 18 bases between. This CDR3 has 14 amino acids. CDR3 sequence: CASSQTGPEVGYTF. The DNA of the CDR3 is TGTGCCAGCAGCCAAACAGGGCCGGAGGTCGGCTACACCTTC.

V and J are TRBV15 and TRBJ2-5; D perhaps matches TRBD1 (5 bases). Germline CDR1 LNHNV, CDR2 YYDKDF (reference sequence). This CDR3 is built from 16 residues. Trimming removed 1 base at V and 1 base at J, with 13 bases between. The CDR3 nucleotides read TGTGCCACCAGCAGAGCCCGCGCAGGGTCCCAAGAGACCCAGTACTTC. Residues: CATSRARAGSQETQYF.

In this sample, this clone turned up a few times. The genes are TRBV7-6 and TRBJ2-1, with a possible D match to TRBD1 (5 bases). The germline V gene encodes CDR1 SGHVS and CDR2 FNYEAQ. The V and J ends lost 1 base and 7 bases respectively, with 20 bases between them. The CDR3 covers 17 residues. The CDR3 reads CASSLGATGVIGNEQFF. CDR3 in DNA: TGTGCCAGCAGCTTAGGGGCCACAGGTGTAATCGGGAATGAGCAGTTCTTC.

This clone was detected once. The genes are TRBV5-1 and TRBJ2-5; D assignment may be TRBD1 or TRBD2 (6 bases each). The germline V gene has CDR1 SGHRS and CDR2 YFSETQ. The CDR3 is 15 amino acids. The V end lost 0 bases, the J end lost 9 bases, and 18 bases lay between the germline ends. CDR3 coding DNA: TGCGCCAGCAGCTTGGAGGGGGGCGCATTGGAGGCCCAGTACTTC. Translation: CASSLEGGALEAQYF.

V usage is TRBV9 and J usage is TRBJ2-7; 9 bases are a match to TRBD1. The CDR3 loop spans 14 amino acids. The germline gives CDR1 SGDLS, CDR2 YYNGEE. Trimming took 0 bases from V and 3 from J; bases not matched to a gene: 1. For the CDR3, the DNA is TGTGCCAGCAGCGTAGCGGGACAGGGCTACGAGCAGTACTTC. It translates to CASSVAGQGYEQYF.

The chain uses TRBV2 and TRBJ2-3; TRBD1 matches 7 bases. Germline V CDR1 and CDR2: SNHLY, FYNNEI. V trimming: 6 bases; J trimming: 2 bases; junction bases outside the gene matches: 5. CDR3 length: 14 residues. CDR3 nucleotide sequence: TGTGCCAGCAGGAGGGACAGAAACACAGATACGCAGTATTTT. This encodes CASRRDRNTDTQYF.

The CDR3 loop reads CASSPLPAGRITDTQYF. In DNA, the CDR3 is TGTGCCAGCTCACCACTCCCAGCGGGGCGGATCACAGATACGCAGTATTTT. The J gene is TRBJ2-3, the V gene TRBV18, with TRBD2 matching over 7 bases. CDR1 and CDR2 from the germline V gene are KGHSH and LQKENI. V was clipped by 1 base and J by 2 bases; unmatched bases: 9. The CDR3 covers 17 residues.

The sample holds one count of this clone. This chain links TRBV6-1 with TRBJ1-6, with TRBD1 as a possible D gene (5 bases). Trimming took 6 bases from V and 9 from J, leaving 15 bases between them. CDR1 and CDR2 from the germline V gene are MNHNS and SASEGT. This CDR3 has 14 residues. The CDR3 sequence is CASSARVVGSPLHF. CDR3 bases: TGTGCCAGCAGCGCCAGGGTCGTGGGTTCACCCCTCCACTTT.

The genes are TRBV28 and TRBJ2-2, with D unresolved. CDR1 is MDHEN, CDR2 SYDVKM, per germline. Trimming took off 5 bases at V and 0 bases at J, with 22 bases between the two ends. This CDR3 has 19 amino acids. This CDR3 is CASSLVGRQSGTNTGELFF. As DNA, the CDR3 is TGTGCCAGCAGTCTAGTGGGTCGGCAGTCGGGTACGAACACCGGGGAGCTGTTTTTT.

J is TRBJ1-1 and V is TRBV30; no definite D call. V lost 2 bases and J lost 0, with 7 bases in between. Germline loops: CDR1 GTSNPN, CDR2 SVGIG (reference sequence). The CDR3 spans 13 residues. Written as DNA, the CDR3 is TGTGCCTGGAGTCGGAGTCTGAACACTGAAGCTTTCTTT. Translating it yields CAWSRSLNTEAFF.